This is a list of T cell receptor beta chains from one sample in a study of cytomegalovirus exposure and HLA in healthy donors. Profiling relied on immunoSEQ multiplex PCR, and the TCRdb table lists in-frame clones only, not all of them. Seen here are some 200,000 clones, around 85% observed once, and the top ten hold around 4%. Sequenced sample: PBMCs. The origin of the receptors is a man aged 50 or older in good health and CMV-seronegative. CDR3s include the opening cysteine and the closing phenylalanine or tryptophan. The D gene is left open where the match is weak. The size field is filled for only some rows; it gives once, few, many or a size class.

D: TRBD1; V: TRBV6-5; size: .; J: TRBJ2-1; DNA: TGTGCCAGCAGTATCACGGGACAGGGTATCAATGAGCAGTTCTTC; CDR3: CASSITGQGINEQFF
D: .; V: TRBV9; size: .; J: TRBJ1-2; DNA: TGTGCCAGCAGCGTAACCCATCAGGGACTTTACTATGGCTACACCTTC; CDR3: CASSVTHQGLYYGYTF
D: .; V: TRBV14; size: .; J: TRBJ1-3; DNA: TGTGCCAGCAGTGGAAAGGGGTCTGGAAACACCATATATTTT; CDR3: CASSGKGSGNTIYF
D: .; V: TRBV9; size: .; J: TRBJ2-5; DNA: TGTGCCAGCAACATAGAGGGTGCGGCCCAGTACTTC; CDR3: CASNIEGAAQYF
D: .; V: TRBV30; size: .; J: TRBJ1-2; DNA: TGTGCCTGGGGCTTGGGCGTAGAAATAATGGCTGATGGCTACACCTTC; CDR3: CAWGLGVEIMADGYTF
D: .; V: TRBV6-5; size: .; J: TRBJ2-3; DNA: TGTGCCAGCAGTCCTGACGGAGCAGATACGCAGTATTTT; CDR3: CASSPDGADTQYF
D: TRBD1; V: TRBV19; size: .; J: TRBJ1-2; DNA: TGTGCCAGCTGGACAGGGGGCTATGGCTACACCTTC; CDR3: CASWTGGYGYTF
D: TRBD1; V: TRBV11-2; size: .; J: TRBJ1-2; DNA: TGTGCCAGCAGCGGACAGGGTTCGGCGTATGGCTACACCTTC; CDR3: CASSGQGSAYGYTF
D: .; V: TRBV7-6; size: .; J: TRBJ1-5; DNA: TGTGCCAGCAGCTTAACAATTGACAGAAATCAGCCCCAGCATTTT; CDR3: CASSLTIDRNQPQHF
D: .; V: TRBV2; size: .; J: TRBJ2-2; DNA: TGTGCCAGCAGTGCCAGGGACACCGGGGAGCTGTTTTTT; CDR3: CASSARDTGELFF
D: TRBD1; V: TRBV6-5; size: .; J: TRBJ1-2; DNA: TGTGCCAGCAGTTACGTCGGACAGGGACTGTACACCTTC; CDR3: CASSYVGQGLYTF
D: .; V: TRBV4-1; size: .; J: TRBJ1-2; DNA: TGCGCCAGCAGCCTCGACAGGATAAGAGATGGCTACACCTTC; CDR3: CASSLDRIRDGYTF
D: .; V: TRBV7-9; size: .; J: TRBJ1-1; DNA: TGTGCCAGCAGCTTAGGAACCCTCTGGCAGGAAGCTTTCTTT; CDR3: CASSLGTLWQEAFF
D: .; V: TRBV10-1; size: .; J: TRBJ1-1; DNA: TGCGCCAGCAGTAAACAGGGCGGTGAAGCTTTCTTT; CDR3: CASSKQGGEAFF
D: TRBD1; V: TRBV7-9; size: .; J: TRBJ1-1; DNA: TGTGCCAGCAGCTGGGGGACAGGGGGTTCCACTGAAGCTTTCTTT; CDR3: CASSWGTGGSTEAFF
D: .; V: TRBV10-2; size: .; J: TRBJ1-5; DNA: TGCGCCAGTCAGCGGCAGGTAGATCAGCCCCAGCATTTT; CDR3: CASQRQVDQPQHF
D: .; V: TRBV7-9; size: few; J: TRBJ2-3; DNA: TGTGCCAGCAGCAGGGACAACACAGATACGCAGTATTTT; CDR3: CASSRDNTDTQYF
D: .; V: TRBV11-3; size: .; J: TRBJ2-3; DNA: TGTGCCAGCAGCTACTTGGTGGCAGATACGCAGTATTTT; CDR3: CASSYLVADTQYF
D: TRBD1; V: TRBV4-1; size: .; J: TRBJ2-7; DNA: TGCGCCAGCAGCCAGACAGGGAGCTCCTACGAGCAGTACTTC; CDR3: CASSQTGSSYEQYF
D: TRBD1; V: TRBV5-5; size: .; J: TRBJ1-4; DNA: TGTGCCAGCAGCTTCGACAGGGGCGGTGAAAAACTGTTTTTT; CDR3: CASSFDRGGEKLFF
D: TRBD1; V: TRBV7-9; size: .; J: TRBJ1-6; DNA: TGTGCCAGCAGTAAGGGACAGGATAATTCACCCCTCCACTTT; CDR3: CASSKGQDNSPLHF
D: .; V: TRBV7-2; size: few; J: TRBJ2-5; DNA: TGTGCCAGCAGCACCTCAGGGAAACAAGAGACCCAGTACTTC; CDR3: CASSTSGKQETQYF